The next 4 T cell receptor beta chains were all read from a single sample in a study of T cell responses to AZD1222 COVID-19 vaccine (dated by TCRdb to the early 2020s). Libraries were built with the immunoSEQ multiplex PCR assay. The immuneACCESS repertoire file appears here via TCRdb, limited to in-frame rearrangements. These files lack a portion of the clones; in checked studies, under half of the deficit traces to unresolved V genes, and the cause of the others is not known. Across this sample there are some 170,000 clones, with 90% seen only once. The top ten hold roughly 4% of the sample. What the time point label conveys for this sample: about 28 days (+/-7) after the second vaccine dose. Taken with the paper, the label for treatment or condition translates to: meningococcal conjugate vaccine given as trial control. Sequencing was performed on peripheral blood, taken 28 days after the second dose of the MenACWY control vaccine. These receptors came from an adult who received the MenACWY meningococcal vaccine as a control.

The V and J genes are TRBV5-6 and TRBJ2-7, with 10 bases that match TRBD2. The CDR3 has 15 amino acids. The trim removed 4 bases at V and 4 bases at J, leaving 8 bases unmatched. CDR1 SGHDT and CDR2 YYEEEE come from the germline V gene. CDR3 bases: TGTGCCAGCAGCCCATCAGCGGGAGGGAAGTACGAGCAGTACTTC. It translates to CASSPSAGGKYEQYF. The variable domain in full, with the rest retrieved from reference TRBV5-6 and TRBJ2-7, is DAGVTQSPTHLIKTRGQQVTLRCSPKSGHDTVSWYQQALGQGPQFIFQYYEEEERQRGNFPDRFSGHQFPNYSSELNVNALLLGDSALYLCASSPSAGGKYEQYFGPGTRLTVT.

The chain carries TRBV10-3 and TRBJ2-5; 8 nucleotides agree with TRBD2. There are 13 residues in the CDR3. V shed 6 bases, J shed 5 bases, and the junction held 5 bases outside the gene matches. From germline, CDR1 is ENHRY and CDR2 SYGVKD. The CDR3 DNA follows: TGTGCCATCAGGGGAGCGGGAGAGGAGACCCAGTACTTC. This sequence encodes CAIRGAGEETQYF.

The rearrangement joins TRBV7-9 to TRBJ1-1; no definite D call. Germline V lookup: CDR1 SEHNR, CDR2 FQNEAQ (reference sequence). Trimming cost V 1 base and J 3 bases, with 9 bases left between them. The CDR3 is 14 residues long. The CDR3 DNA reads TGTGCCAGCAGCTTAGGAATAGGCGACACTGAAGCTTTCTTT. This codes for CASSLGIGDTEAFF.

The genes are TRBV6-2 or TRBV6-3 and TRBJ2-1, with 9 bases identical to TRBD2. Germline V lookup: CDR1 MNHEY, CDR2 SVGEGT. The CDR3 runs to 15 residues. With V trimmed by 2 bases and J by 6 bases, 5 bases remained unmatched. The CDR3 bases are TGTGCCAGCAGTTACAGGCTAGCGGGACTCAATGAGCAGTTCTTC. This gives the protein CASSYRLAGLNEQFF.